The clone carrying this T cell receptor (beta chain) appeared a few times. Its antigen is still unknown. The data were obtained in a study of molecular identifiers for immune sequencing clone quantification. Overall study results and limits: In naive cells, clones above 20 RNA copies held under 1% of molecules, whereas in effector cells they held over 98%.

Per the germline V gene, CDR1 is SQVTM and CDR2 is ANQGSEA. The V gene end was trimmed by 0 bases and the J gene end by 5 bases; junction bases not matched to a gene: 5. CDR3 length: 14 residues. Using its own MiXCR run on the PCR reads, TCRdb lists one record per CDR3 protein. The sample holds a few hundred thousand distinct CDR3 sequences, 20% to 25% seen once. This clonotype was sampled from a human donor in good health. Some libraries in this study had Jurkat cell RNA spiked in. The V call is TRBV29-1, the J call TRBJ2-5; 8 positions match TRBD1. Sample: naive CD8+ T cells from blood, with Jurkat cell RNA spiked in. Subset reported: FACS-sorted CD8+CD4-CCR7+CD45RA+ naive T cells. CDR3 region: CSVEEDRAGETQYF. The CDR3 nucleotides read TGCAGCGTTGAAGAGGACAGGGCAGGGGAGACCCAGTACTTC.